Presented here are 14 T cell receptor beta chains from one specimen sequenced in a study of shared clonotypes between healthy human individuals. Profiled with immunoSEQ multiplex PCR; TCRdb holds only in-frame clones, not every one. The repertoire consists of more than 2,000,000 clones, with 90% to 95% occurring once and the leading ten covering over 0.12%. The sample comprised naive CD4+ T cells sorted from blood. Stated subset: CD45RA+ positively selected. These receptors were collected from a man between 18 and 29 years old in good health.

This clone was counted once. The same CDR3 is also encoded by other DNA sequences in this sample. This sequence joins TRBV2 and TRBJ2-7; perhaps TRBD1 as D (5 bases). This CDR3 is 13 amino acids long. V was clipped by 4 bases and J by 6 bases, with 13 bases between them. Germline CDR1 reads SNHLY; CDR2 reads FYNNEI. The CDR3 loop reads CASSVQGSGEQYF. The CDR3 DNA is TGTGCCAGCAGTGTCCAGGGAAGTGGCGAGCAGTACTTC.

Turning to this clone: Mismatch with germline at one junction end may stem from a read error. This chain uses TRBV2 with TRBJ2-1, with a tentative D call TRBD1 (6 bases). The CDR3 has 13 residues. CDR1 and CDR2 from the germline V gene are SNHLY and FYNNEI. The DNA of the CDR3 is TGTGCCAGCAGAGAAGGGGGTACGAATGAGCAGTTCTTC. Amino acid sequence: CASREGGTNEQFF. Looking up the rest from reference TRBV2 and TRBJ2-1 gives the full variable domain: EPEVTQTPSHQVTQMGQEVILRCVPISNHLYFYWYRQILGQKVEFLVSFYNNEISEKSEIFDDQFSVERPDGSNFTLKIRSTKLEDSAMYFCASREGGTNEQFFGPGTRLTVL.

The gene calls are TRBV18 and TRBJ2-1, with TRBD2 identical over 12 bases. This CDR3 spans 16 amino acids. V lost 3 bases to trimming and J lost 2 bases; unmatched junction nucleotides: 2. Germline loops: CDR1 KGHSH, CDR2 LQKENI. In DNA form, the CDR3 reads TGTGCCAGCTCACCCCTAGCGGGAGGGACCTACAATGAGCAGTTCTTC. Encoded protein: CASSPLAGGTYNEQFF.

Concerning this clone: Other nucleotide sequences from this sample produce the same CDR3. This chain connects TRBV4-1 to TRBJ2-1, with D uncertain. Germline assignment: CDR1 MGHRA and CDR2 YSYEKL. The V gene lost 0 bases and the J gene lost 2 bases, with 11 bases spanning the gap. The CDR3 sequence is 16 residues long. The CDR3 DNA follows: TGCGCCAGCAGCCAAGATCTGACTGGGACCTACAATGAGCAGTTCTTC. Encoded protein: CASSQDLTGTYNEQFF.

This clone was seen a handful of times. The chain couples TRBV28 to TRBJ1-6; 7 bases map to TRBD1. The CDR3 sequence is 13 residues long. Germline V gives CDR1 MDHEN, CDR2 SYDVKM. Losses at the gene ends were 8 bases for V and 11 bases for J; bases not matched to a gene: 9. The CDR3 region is CASGHRGDPPLHF. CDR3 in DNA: TGTGCCAGCGGTCACAGGGGAGATCCACCCCTCCACTTT. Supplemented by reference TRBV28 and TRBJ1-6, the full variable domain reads DVKVTQSSRYLVKRTGEKVFLECVQDMDHENMFWYRQDPGLGLRLIYFSYDVKMKEKGDIPEGYSVSREKKERFSLILESASTNQTSMYLCASGHRGDPPLHFGNGTRLTVT.

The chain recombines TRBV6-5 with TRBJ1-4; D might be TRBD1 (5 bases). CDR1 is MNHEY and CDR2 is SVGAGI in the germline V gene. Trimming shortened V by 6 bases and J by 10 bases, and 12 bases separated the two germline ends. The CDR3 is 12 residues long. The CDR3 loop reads CASRPPGGKLFF. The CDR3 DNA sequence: TGTGCCAGCAGGCCCCCGGGGGGAAAACTGTTTTTT.

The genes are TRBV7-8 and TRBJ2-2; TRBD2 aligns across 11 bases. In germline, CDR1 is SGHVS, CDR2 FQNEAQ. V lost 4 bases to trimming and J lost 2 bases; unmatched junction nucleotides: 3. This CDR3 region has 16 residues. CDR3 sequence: CASSSRLAGNTGELFF. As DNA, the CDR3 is TGTGCCAGCAGCTCCAGACTAGCGGGAAACACCGGGGAGCTGTTTTTT.

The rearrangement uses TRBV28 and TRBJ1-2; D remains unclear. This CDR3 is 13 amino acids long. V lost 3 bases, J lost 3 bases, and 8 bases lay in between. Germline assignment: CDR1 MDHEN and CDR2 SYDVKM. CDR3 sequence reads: CASSLLRYYGYTF. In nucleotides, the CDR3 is TGTGCCAGCAGTTTGTTACGTTACTATGGCTACACCTTC.

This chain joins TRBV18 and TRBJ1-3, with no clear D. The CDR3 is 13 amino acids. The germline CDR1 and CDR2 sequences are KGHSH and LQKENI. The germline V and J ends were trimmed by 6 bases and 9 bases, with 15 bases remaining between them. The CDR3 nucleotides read TGTGCCAGCTCGCCGCCCTCGGGGAGCACCATATATTTT. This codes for CASSPPSGSTIYF.

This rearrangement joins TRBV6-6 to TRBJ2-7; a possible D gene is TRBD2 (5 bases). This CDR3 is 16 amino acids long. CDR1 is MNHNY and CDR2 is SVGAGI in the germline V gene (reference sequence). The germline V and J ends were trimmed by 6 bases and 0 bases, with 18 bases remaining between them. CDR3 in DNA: TGTGCCAGCAGCGATGCCGGGGTTGAGACCTCCTACGAGCAGTACTTC. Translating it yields CASSDAGVETSYEQYF.

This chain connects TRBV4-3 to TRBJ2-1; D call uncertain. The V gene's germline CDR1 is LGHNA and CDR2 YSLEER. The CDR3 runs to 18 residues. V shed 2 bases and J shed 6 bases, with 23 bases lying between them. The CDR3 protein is CASSQQTSLDARSNEQFF. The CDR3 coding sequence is TGCGCCAGCAGCCAACAGACCTCGTTGGACGCCCGGAGCAATGAGCAGTTCTTC.

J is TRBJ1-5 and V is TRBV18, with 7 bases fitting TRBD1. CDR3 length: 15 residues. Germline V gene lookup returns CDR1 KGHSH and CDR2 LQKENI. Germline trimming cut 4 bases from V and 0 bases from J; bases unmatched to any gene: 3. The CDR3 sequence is CASSRDSNSNQPQHF. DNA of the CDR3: TGTGCCAGCTCACGGGACAGCAATAGCAATCAGCCCCAGCATTTT.

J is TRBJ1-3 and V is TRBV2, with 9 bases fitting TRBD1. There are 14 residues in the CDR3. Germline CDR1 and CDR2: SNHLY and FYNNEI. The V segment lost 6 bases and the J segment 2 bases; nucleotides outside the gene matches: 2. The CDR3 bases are TGTGCCAGCAGGGGGACAGGGACTGGAAACACCATATATTTT. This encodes CASRGTGTGNTIYF.

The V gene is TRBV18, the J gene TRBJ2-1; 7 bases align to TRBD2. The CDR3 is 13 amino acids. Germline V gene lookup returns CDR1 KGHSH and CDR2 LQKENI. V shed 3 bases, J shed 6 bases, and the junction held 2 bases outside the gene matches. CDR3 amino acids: CASSPRTSNEQFF. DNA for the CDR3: TGTGCCAGCTCACCCCGGACTAGCAATGAGCAGTTCTTC.